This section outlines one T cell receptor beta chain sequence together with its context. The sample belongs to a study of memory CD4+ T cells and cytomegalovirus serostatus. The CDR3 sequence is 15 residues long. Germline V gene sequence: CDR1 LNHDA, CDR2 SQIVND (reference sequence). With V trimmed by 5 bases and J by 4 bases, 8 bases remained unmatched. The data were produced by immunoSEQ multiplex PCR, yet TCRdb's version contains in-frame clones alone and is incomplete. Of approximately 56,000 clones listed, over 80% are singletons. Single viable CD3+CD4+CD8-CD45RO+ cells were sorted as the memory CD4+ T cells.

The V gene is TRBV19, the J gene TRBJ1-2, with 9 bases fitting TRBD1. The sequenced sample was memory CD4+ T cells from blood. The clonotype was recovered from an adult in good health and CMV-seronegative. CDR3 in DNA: TGTGCCAGTAGTTCCACCGGGACAGGGAGCTATGGCTACACCTTC. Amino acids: CASSSTGTGSYGYTF.